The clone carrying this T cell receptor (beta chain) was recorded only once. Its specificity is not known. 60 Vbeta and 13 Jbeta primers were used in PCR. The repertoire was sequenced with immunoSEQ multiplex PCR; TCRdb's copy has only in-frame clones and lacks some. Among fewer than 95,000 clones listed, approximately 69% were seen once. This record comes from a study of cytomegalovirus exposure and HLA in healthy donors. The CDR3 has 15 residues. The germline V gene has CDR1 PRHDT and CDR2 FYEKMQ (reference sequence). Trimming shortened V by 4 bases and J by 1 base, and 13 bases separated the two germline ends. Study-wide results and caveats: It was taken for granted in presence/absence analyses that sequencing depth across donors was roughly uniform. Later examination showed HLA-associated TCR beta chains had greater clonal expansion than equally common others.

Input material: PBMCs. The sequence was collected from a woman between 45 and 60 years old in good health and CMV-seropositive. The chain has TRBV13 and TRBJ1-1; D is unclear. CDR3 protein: CASSSRGYRNTEAFF. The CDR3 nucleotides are TGTGCCAGCAGCTCTCGGGGTTATAGGAACACTGAAGCTTTCTTT.